This T cell receptor beta chain was recovered during a study of post-analysis software for immune sequencing data. Turning to the study itself: Included courses were relapsing-remitting and secondary progressive multiple sclerosis; progressive-relapsing multiple sclerosis was also included.

Unique molecular identifiers were present in the TCR beta cDNA libraries. TCRdb analysed the PCR reads with MiXCR anew, one entry per CDR3 protein. The profile shows 150,000 to 200,000 distinct CDR3 sequences, 35% to 40% of them singletons. In this sample, this clonotype turned up a few times. Its antigen is unidentified. Study observations and caveats: People with multiple sclerosis had a significantly lower normalized Chao1 diversity than controls did. Higher frequency in patients than in controls was seen for roughly five TRBV segments, with TRBV5-6, TRBV5-1 and TRBV20-1 among them. The F measure placed samples prepared in the same batch into strongly shared clusters.

The CDR3 extends over 15 amino acids. Germline CDR1 is DFQATT and CDR2 is SNEGSKA (reference sequence). The germline V and J ends were trimmed by 2 bases and 4 bases, with 18 bases remaining between them. This chain links TRBV20-1 with TRBJ2-7; unclear D gene. The clonotype was recovered from a girl aged 10 to 17 with multiple sclerosis. This sample comprised blood, obtained after autologous hematopoietic stem cell transplantation. The CDR3 here is CSARPTGEIGYEQYF. DNA of the CDR3: TGCAGTGCTAGACCGACTGGAGAGATTGGGTACGAGCAGTACTTC.